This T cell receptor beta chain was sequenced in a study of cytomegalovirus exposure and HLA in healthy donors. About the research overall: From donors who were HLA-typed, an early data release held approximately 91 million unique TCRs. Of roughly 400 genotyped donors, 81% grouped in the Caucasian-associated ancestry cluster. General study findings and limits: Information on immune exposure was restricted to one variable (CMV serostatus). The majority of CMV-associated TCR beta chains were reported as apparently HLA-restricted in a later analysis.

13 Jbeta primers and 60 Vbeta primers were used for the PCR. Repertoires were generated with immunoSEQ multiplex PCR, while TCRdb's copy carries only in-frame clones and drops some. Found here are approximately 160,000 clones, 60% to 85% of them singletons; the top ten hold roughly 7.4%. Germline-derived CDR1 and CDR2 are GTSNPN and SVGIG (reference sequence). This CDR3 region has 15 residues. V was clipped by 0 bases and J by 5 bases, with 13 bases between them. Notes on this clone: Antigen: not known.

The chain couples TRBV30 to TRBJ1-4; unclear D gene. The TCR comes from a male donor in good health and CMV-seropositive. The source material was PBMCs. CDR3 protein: CAWSVGSEWNEKLFF. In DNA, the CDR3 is TGTGCCTGGAGTGTAGGCAGCGAGTGGAATGAAAAACTGTTTTTT.